This T cell receptor (beta chain) was sequenced in a study of CD8+ T cells in alopecia areata. Extraction and reverse transcription of RNA yielded cDNA as the sequencing template. Assay: immunoSEQ multiplex PCR; the TCRdb copy retains only in-frame clones and omits some. The table shows fewer than 250,000 clones, with about 60% occurring only once. This clone has ten or more counts. Antigen unknown. Overall study findings and caveats: The study also sequences resident alphabeta T cells of normal skin in scalp samples.

This CDR3 region has 14 residues. Per germline, CDR1 SGHRS and CDR2 YFSETQ. J lost 8 bases, V lost 4 bases, and 10 bases had no gene match. The chain has TRBV5-1 and TRBJ2-5; 8 bases line up with TRBD2. This material consisted of CD4+ T cells sorted from blood, taken at week 0. The clonotype was recovered from a human donor with alopecia areata. The CDR3 coding sequence is TGCGCCAGCAGCGCCAGCGGGGGTCTAGTAACCCAGTACTTC. Encoded protein: CASSASGGLVTQYF.